A selection of T cell receptor beta chains follows, all from one sample in a study of identical twins. TCRdb processed the 5' RACE reads anew with MiXCR; each CDR3 protein has one entry. The table lists about 530,000 distinct CDR3 sequences, 20% to 25% of them singletons. The same specimen was also included in a second study, on yellow fever vaccine responses in identical twins.

Sample: CD4+ T cells sorted from blood. The source is a woman aged 18-35 years in good health. Both conserved end residues are part of each CDR3. The D gene is left open where the match is weak. Clone size is shown for a subset of rows, as once, few, many or a class of expanded clone.

size	J	V	D	DNA	CDR3
NA	TRBJ2-4	TRBV4-1	NA	TGCGCCAGCAGCTTAATAGGGGCAGCCAAAAACATTCAGTACTTC	CASSLIGAAKNIQYF
few	TRBJ2-2	TRBV3-1	NA	TGTGCCACCGCGCGGGGCACCGGGGAGCTGTTTTTT	CATARGTGELFF
NA	TRBJ2-1	TRBV2	TRBD2	TGTGCCAGCAGGGGGCGGGACTACTACAATGAGCAGTTCTTC	CASRGRDYYNEQFF
NA	TRBJ1-6	TRBV12-3/TRBV12-4	TRBD1	TGTGCCAGCAGTAGACAGGGGGCTCATAATTCACCCCTCCACTTT	CASSRQGAHNSPLHF
few	TRBJ2-2	TRBV12-3/TRBV12-4	NA	TGTGCCAGCAACTCAGGAGAGAGGGGCGGGGAGCTGTTTTTT	CASNSGERGGELFF
few	TRBJ1-1	TRBV20-1	NA	TGCAGTGCTAGAGTCGGGGGGACCCCTGAAGCTTTCTTT	CSARVGGTPEAFF
NA	TRBJ2-3	TRBV5-1	NA	TGCGCCAGCAGCTTGCCTACGACAGATACGCAGTATTTT	CASSLPTTDTQYF
few	TRBJ1-4	TRBV12-3/TRBV12-4	NA	TGTGCCAGCAGGGGTCAGGAGAGTTCGGAAAAACTGTTTTTT	CASRGQESSEKLFF
once	TRBJ2-7	TRBV9	TRBD1	TGTGCCAGCAGCGTAGCCCCGACAGGGGTCAGGACCTACGAGCAGTACTTC	CASSVAPTGVRTYEQYF
few	TRBJ2-7	TRBV4-2	TRBD2	TGTGCCAGCAGCCAAGTCTCTAGCGGCGAGCAGTACTTC	CASSQVSSGEQYF
NA	TRBJ1-1	TRBV6-1	NA	TGTGCCAGCAGTGACCCGGGACAGAACACTGAAGCTTTCTTT	CASSDPGQNTEAFF
NA	TRBJ1-4	TRBV5-1	NA	TGCGCCAGCAGCTTCGATCAAGTGGGAGAAAAACTGTTTTTT	CASSFDQVGEKLFF
many	TRBJ2-3	TRBV2	NA	TGTGCCAGCAGTGTGGGAGATACGCAGTATTTT	CASSVGDTQYF
few	TRBJ2-1	TRBV24-1	NA	TGTGCCACCAGGCGGGGTGAGCAGTTCTTC	CATRRGEQFF
NA	TRBJ2-1	TRBV7-2	TRBD2	TGTGCCAGCAGCTTAGACGGGAGGGGTGAGCAGTTCTTC	CASSLDGRGEQFF
NA	TRBJ2-5	TRBV24-1	NA	TGTGCCACCAGTGAATGGGATCAAGAGACCCAGTACTTC	CATSEWDQETQYF
few	TRBJ1-6	TRBV13	NA	TGTGCCAGCAGCACCCTGGGGTCACCCCTCCACTTT	CASSTLGSPLHF
NA	TRBJ2-1	TRBV5-5	TRBD1	TGTGCCAGCAGCCGAGGACAGGTGGGGCCCAATGAGCAGTTCTTC	CASSRGQVGPNEQFF
few	TRBJ2-3	TRBV28	TRBD2	TGTGCCAGCAGTTTCCAAGGAGCGGGAGGAAGTGATACGCAGTATTTT	CASSFQGAGGSDTQYF
NA	TRBJ2-3	TRBV5-1	NA	TGCGCCAGCAGCTGGGGGACCTTCACAGATACGCAGTATTTT	CASSWGTFTDTQYF
few	TRBJ2-7	TRBV5-1	TRBD1	TGCGCCAGCAGCGAACGGGACAGGGGAAGGCTAGAGCAGTACTTC	CASSERDRGRLEQYF
few	TRBJ2-6	TRBV27	TRBD1	TGTGCCAGCAGTTTCTGGACAGGGGCGGCTGGGGCCAACGTCCTGACTTTC	CASSFWTGAAGANVLTF
NA	TRBJ1-1	TRBV4-1	NA	TGCGCCAGCAGCCGACAGTCGAACACTGAAGCTTTCTTT	CASSRQSNTEAFF
few	TRBJ2-3	TRBV10-3	NA	TGTGCCATCAGTTTCAGGGATCCTGTCACAGATACGCAGTATTTT	CAISFRDPVTDTQYF
NA	TRBJ2-1	TRBV18	TRBD2	TGTGCCAGCTCCACAATCCTAGCGGGGGCTTACAATGAGCAGTTCTTC	CASSTILAGAYNEQFF
few	TRBJ2-3	TRBV5-1	NA	TGCGCCAGCAGCTTGGAAGCCCTCGCTAGCACAGATACGCAGTATTTT	CASSLEALASTDTQYF
few	TRBJ2-5	TRBV3-1	TRBD2	TGTGCCAGCAGCCCCTCGTTCCGAGCGGGGGTAGAGACCCAGTACTTC	CASSPSFRAGVETQYF
NA	TRBJ2-1	TRBV5-1	NA	TGCGCCAGCAGCCGGGTGGCCGGGGGGCTGAGCAATGAGCAGTTCTTC	CASSRVAGGLSNEQFF
NA	TRBJ2-6	TRBV18	NA	TGTGCCAGCTCCCCCGGGGACACTGGGGCCAACGTCCTGACTTTC	CASSPGDTGANVLTF
few	TRBJ1-2	TRBV5-1	TRBD1	TGCGCCAGCAGCTTAACCGGGACAGTCAACTATGGCTACACCTTC	CASSLTGTVNYGYTF
many	TRBJ1-5	TRBV4-1	TRBD1	TGCGCCAGCAGCCCAAAGGGGACAGGGAGGGATCAGCCCCAGCATTTT	CASSPKGTGRDQPQHF
few	TRBJ2-2	TRBV5-1	TRBD2	TGCGCCAGCAGCTTGGGGAAGACTAGCGGGGTGACCGGGGAGCTGTTTTTT	CASSLGKTSGVTGELFF
few	TRBJ2-3	TRBV7-8	NA	TGTGCCAGCAGCTTTGAGGGGGGGCGGAATACGCAGTATTTT	CASSFEGGRNTQYF
many	TRBJ2-2	TRBV5-1	NA	TGCGCCAGCAGCTTTCCCGCGAACACCGGGGAGCTGTTTTTT	CASSFPANTGELFF
NA	TRBJ2-1	TRBV6-2/TRBV6-3	TRBD2	TGTGCCAGCAGTAGACTAGCGGGAGGGCGCGAGCAGTTCTTC	CASSRLAGGREQFF
NA	TRBJ2-1	TRBV5-1	NA	TGCGCCAGCAGCTTGGGGGTTAGCGACTCCTACAATGAGCAGTTCTTC	CASSLGVSDSYNEQFF
NA	TRBJ2-3	TRBV24-1	NA	TGTGCCACCAGTGAGGCCGGTCTCACAGATACGCAGTATTTT	CATSEAGLTDTQYF
NA	TRBJ2-7	TRBV6-5	TRBD2	TGTGCCAGCAGTTACCGAGGGGCTAGCGGCTCCTACGAGCAGTACTTC	CASSYRGASGSYEQYF
NA	TRBJ2-1	TRBV20-1	TRBD2	TGCAGTGCTAGCAGCGGGAGCACGCTTGAGCAGTTCTTC	CSASSGSTLEQFF
NA	TRBJ2-1	TRBV11-2	NA	TGTGCCAGCAGAGGGGGTCTTTCAGGTTCGTTCAATAATGAGCAGTTCTTC	CASRGGLSGSFNNEQFF
NA	TRBJ2-5	TRBV4-1	TRBD1	TGCGCCAGCAGCCTATCCCTCCTCCAGGGACAGATCCAAGAGACCCAGTACTTC	CASSLSLLQGQIQETQYF
NA	TRBJ2-3	TRBV12-3/TRBV12-4	NA	TGTGCCAGCAGTGTTCCGGGCCCCAAGAGAGATACGCAGTATTTT	CASSVPGPKRDTQYF
many	TRBJ2-3	TRBV2	NA	TGTGCCAGCAGTTACGACATGGATCGAGATACGCAGTATTTT	CASSYDMDRDTQYF
few	TRBJ2-5	TRBV12-3/TRBV12-4	NA	TGTGCCAGCAGCCGAGGGGGAGGGTCCAAAGAGACCCAGTACTTC	CASSRGGGSKETQYF
few	TRBJ2-2	TRBV7-9	NA	TGTGCCAGCAGCGAGAGGATGTATACCGGGGAGCTGTTTTTT	CASSERMYTGELFF
few	TRBJ2-3	TRBV5-1	NA	TGCGCCAGCAGCTCCCTAACGACTAGTTGGGGAGGTCTCGATACGCAGTATTTT	CASSSLTTSWGGLDTQYF
NA	TRBJ2-1	TRBV10-3	NA	TGTGCCATCAGTGCCCTAGGGGATGAGCAGTTCTTC	CAISALGDEQFF